Listed below are T cell receptor beta chains from one sample, sequenced in a study of beta chain features in type 1 diabetes. The assay was immunoSEQ multiplex PCR, and TCRdb's table has in-frame clones only and misses some. The sample lists 110,000 to 150,000 clones; around a tenth were seen once. Source material: central memory CD4+ T cells from blood. Source of these receptors: a man younger than 30 in good health. Each CDR3 is given with its conserved first and last residue. D genes are given only for firm matches. For some rows the clone size is stated as once, few or many, or as a class when expanded; others skip it.

V gene	D gene	clone size	J gene	CDR3 protein	CDR3 DNA
TRBV5-1	NA	NA	TRBJ1-5	CASSLDTNQPQHF	TGCGCCAGCAGCCTTGACACAAATCAGCCCCAGCATTTT
TRBV27	TRBD2	NA	TRBJ2-1	CASSRFASGGRNEQFF	TGTGCCAGCAGTCGATTCGCGAGCGGGGGACGGAATGAGCAGTTCTTC
TRBV21-1	NA	NA	TRBJ1-5	CASRFGTGGKGNQPQHF	TGTGCCAGCAGGTTCGGAACAGGGGGCAAGGGCAATCAGCCCCAGCATTTT
TRBV18	NA	NA	TRBJ1-5	CASSPPGRGGQPQHF	TGTGCCAGCTCACCACCGGGGCGAGGAGGGCAGCCCCAGCATTTT
TRBV6-5	TRBD1	few	TRBJ1-1	CASTPGDRGGTEAFF	TGTGCCAGCACCCCCGGGGACAGGGGAGGCACTGAAGCTTTCTTT
TRBV30	NA	many	TRBJ2-3	CAWNGRRADTQYF	TGTGCCTGGAACGGAAGGCGGGCAGATACGCAGTATTTT
TRBV7-6	NA	NA	TRBJ2-7	CASSLGENEQYF	TGTGCCAGCAGCTTAGGGGAGAACGAGCAGTACTTC
TRBV6-5	TRBD1	NA	TRBJ1-1	CASSYSRGRDTEAFF	TGTGCCAGCAGTTACAGTAGGGGGCGAGACACTGAAGCTTTCTTT
TRBV5-4	NA	NA	TRBJ1-5	CASSLGLGGQPQHF	TGCGCCAGCAGCCTGGGTCTAGGGGGTCAGCCCCAGCATTTT
TRBV4-1	TRBD2	few	TRBJ2-3	CASSQVGTSGSSTDTQYF	TGCGCCAGCAGCCAAGTTGGGACTAGCGGGTCTAGCACAGATACGCAGTATTTT
TRBV7-2	NA	NA	TRBJ2-3	CASRTQGTDTQYF	TGTGCCAGCAGAACGCAGGGGACAGATACGCAGTATTTT
TRBV5-1	TRBD1	many	TRBJ2-5	CASSPGQAPTQYF	TGCGCCAGCAGCCCTGGACAGGCCCCGACCCAGTACTTC
TRBV6-5	NA	NA	TRBJ2-5	CASSYSPSSETQYF	TGTGCCAGCAGTTACTCTCCTAGCTCGGAGACCCAGTACTTC
TRBV7-9	NA	NA	TRBJ2-7	CASSLRTAGSYEQYF	TGTGCCAGCAGCTTACGGACAGCTGGTTCCTACGAGCAGTACTTC
TRBV10-3	TRBD1	few	TRBJ1-2	CAISDGQGLGYTF	TGTGCCATCAGTGACGGACAGGGGCTTGGCTACACCTTC
TRBV30	TRBD2	few	TRBJ2-5	CAWVPGGRQETQYF	TGTGCCTGGGTGCCCGGGGGGAGACAAGAGACCCAGTACTTC
TRBV7-9	NA	NA	TRBJ2-2	CASSFIHGAGELFF	TGTGCCAGCAGCTTTATCCACGGGGCCGGGGAGCTGTTTTTT
TRBV28	NA	NA	TRBJ1-4	CASSFEGKLFF	TGTGCCAGCAGTTTCGAGGGAAAACTGTTTTTT
TRBV28	TRBD1	few	TRBJ1-4	CASSLLRWAGGTNEKLFF	TGTGCCAGCAGTTTACTCCGGTGGGCAGGGGGGACTAATGAAAAACTGTTTTTT
TRBV27	TRBD1	few	TRBJ2-3	CASTSGQGADTQYF	TGTGCCAGCACTTCGGGACAGGGGGCAGATACGCAGTATTTT
TRBV11-2	NA	few	TRBJ2-3	CASSLDQGSSQYF	TGTGCCAGCAGCTTAGATCAGGGGTCCTCGCAGTATTTT
TRBV11-3	NA	few	TRBJ2-2	CASSSVGRGTGELFF	TGTGCCAGCAGCTCGGTGGGGCGGGGCACCGGGGAGCTGTTTTTT
TRBV7-2	TRBD2	NA	TRBJ2-3	CASSRTSGGADTQYF	TGTGCCAGCAGCCGGACTAGCGGGGGAGCAGATACGCAGTATTTT
TRBV28	TRBD1	many	TRBJ1-5	CASRQQGQANQPQHF	TGTGCCAGCAGACAACAGGGACAGGCCAATCAGCCCCAGCATTTT
TRBV10-3	TRBD1	NA	TRBJ1-3	CAISVDRDNTIYF	TGTGCCATCAGTGTAGACAGGGATAACACCATATATTTT
TRBV14	NA	NA	TRBJ1-6	CASSPWEGANSPLHF	TGTGCCAGCAGCCCCTGGGAGGGCGCGAATTCACCCCTCCACTTT
TRBV5-5	NA	few	TRBJ2-2	CASSLMLRKATGELFF	TGTGCCAGCAGCTTGATGCTTCGGAAAGCGACCGGGGAGCTGTTTTTT
TRBV4-3	NA	NA	TRBJ2-2	CASSHQTGMNTGELFF	TGCGCCAGCAGCCACCAGACAGGAATGAACACCGGGGAGCTGTTTTTT
TRBV7-2	NA	NA	TRBJ1-1	CASSPPGTNTEAFF	TGTGCCAGCAGCCCCCCTGGGACAAACACTGAAGCTTTCTTT
TRBV30	NA	few	TRBJ1-1	CAWSTRTRGRTEAFF	TGTGCCTGGAGTACCCGCACCAGGGGAAGGACTGAAGCTTTCTTT
TRBV29-1	TRBD1	few	TRBJ1-4	CSVGVQGREKLFF	TGCAGCGTCGGGGTACAGGGGAGAGAAAAACTGTTTTTT
TRBV28	NA	few	TRBJ1-4	CASSLGQANEKLFF	TGTGCCAGCAGTTTAGGTCAGGCGAATGAAAAACTGTTTTTT
TRBV2	NA	NA	TRBJ1-2	CASTLTENYGYTF	TGTGCCAGCACCCTGACGGAGAACTATGGCTACACCTTC
TRBV9	TRBD2	NA	TRBJ2-3	CASSVVAGSTDTQYF	TGTGCCAGCAGCGTAGTAGCGGGGAGCACAGATACGCAGTATTTT
TRBV28	NA	NA	TRBJ1-2	CAIFLGSHYGYTF	TGTGCCATCTTCTTGGGGAGTCACTATGGCTACACCTTC
TRBV5-1	NA	NA	TRBJ1-1	CASSVSKQVNTEAFF	TGCGCCAGCAGCGTCTCTAAGCAGGTGAACACTGAAGCTTTCTTT
TRBV13	TRBD1	few	TRBJ1-1	CASSEREWTGALLGDTEAFF	TGTGCCAGCAGCGAGAGAGAGTGGACAGGAGCCCTTCTAGGAGACACTGAAGCTTTCTTT
TRBV6-6	NA	NA	TRBJ1-4	CASSYSGLRGEKLFF	TGTGCCAGCAGTTACTCGGGTCTCAGAGGCGAAAAACTGTTTTTT